The T cell receptor (beta chain) described here comes from a study of HIV-infected children after antiretroviral therapy interruption. Study-wide background: All children had CD4+ count above 500 and viral load below 50 copies/ml. Most children had recorded EBV and CMV exposure. Weeks 0, 12, interruption end (24 or 48), and about 3 years post-study gave interruption-arm samples. Continuous-treatment samples came from weeks 0, 48 and 150.

As to treatment: PENTA 11 planned treatment interruption arm or continuous ART arm. Unique molecular identifiers were included in an RNA-based 3' RACE TCR library. TCRdb independently ran MiXCR on the 3' RACE reads; one entry per CDR3 protein. The table has approximately 95,000 distinct CDR3 sequences, approximately 6.9% seen once; the top ten hold 0.9% to 1.4%. The table lists this clonotype with a few counts. Sample: CD45RA+ CD4+ T cells from PBMCs, pooled from several time points, taken from a donor given antiretroviral therapy, either interrupted or continuous. Subset of the sample: naive CD4+ CD45RA+ CD45RO- T cells. This TCR was recovered from a pool of human donors with HIV.

CDR3 bases: TGCAGTGCTGGGGGGGGAGGGGGCCCCTACGAGCAGTACTTC. It specifies CSAGGGGGPYEQYF. This chain uses TRBV20-1 with TRBJ2-7, with D possibly being TRBD1 or TRBD2 (7 bases each). V gave up 5 bases and J gave up 2 bases, with 16 bases separating them. This CDR3 contains 14 residues. Germline loops: CDR1 DFQATT, CDR2 SNEGSKA (reference sequence).